This TCR beta chain was documented in a study of blood T cell repertoires in COVID-19. Study summary: PBMCs, B-cell-depleted T cells, or T cells provided the cDNA or gDNA that made up the material.

Participants' reported clinical history set cohort assignment. Symptom resolution, clearance, or two negative PCRs marked the recovered donors of Cohort 3. Original handling: Amplification of reference gene primers provided the estimated nucleated cell counts. Generated by immunoSEQ multiplex PCR, the TCRdb table keeps only in-frame clones and is missing some. That table supplies the V and J calls and clone size; D and trimming were determined from the DNA. In the table there are approximately 400,000 clones, roughly 80% of which are singletons. The CDR3 is 15 amino acids. Looked up from germline, CDR1 is SGDLS and CDR2 is YYNGEE. Trimming removed 2 bases from V and 4 bases from J; junction bases left unmatched: 4.

The sample consisted of PBMCs or T cells enriched from blood (not recorded which). The receptor was isolated from a woman aged 45-65 years who had recovered from COVID-19. The chain is built from TRBV9 and TRBJ2-3; 10 bases are shared with TRBD2. This CDR3 reads CASSVLAGAADTQYF. Here the CDR3 DNA reads TGTGCCAGCAGCGTGCTAGCGGGAGCTGCAGATACGCAGTATTTT. Full variable domain (outside the CDR3, taken from reference TRBV9 and TRBJ2-3): DSGVTQTPKHLITATGQRVTLRCSPRSGDLSVYWYQQSLDQGLQFLIQYYNGEERAKGNILERFSAQQFPDLHSELNLSSLELGDSALYFCASSVLAGAADTQYFGPGTRLTVL.